The 26 T cell receptor beta chains below were found in one sample sequenced in a study of blood T cell repertoires in COVID-19. TCRdb keeps only in-frame clones here, not all; method: immunoSEQ multiplex PCR. The sample consists of 150,000 to 200,000 clones, roughly 86% of them appearing once. Sequencing used peripheral blood. The receptors come from a woman aged 45-59 years with acute or convalescent COVID-19.

V gene TRBV5-8 combines with J gene TRBJ2-5; 9 bases align to TRBD1. V gave up 9 bases and J gave up 5 bases; unmatched junction bases: 8. The CDR3 runs to 13 residues. Per the germline V gene, CDR1 is SGHTS and CDR2 is YDEGEE. Written as DNA, the CDR3 is TGTGCCAACCAATTACAGGGGGCGGAGACCCAGTACTTC. Translation: CANQLQGAETQYF.

The chain carries TRBV24-1 and TRBJ2-3; 10 bases map to TRBD1. The germline V gene has CDR1 KGHDR and CDR2 SFDVKD. The CDR3 runs 16 residues. V was clipped by 2 bases and J by 6 bases; unmatched bases: 7. This chain's CDR3 is CATSDWGQGKTDTQYF. In DNA form, the CDR3 reads TGTGCCACCAGTGATTGGGGACAGGGGAAGACGGATACGCAGTATTTT.

V and J are TRBV15 and TRBJ2-7; possibly TRBD1 for D (6 bases). V was cut by 6 bases and J by 2 bases, with 14 bases left in between. In germline, CDR1 is LNHNV, CDR2 YYDKDF (reference sequence). There are 14 residues in the CDR3. CDR3 bases: TGTGCCACCAGGGACAGTTCATCGGCCTACGAGCAGTACTTC. It yields the protein CATRDSSSAYEQYF.

This chain uses TRBV27 with TRBJ1-6; D unresolved. Trimming took off 5 bases at V and 1 base at J, with 6 bases between the two ends. Germline loops: CDR1 MNHEY, CDR2 SMNVEV (reference sequence). There are 14 residues in the CDR3. The CDR3: CASSPRSYNSPLHF. The CDR3 nucleotides are TGTGCCAGCAGTCCTAGGTCCTATAATTCACCCCTCCACTTT.

The V gene is TRBV14, the J gene TRBJ2-5, with D maybe TRBD1 (6 bases). Trimming stripped 4 bases from V and 3 bases from J, with 18 bases between. The length of the CDR3 is 16 residues. The germline V gene has CDR1 SGHDN and CDR2 FVKESK. The CDR3 sequence is CASSPLGHLWEETQYF. CDR3 DNA: TGTGCCAGCAGCCCTCTGGGACATTTGTGGGAAGAGACCCAGTACTTC.

Worth noting for this clone: This CDR3 is also generated by other DNA sequences in the sample. V and J are TRBV5-1 and TRBJ2-3; perhaps TRBD1 as D (5 bases). The CDR3 spans 14 residues. V lost 0 bases to trimming and J lost 2 bases, with 7 bases between them. Germline V lookup: CDR1 SGHRS, CDR2 YFSETQ. The CDR3 reads CASSLGQSTDTQYF. The CDR3 DNA reads TGCGCCAGCAGCTTGGGACAGTCCACAGATACGCAGTATTTT.

This chain links TRBV4-3 with TRBJ1-5, with a possible D match to TRBD1 (6 bases). Trimming removed 0 bases at V and 9 bases at J, with 18 bases between. The CDR3 is 16 residues long. Germline assignment: CDR1 LGHNA and CDR2 YSLEER. The CDR3 nucleotides read TGCGCCAGCAGCCAAGAATGGGGACACCCGGTTTCGCCCCAGCATTTT. Protein: CASSQEWGHPVSPQHF.

J is TRBJ2-3 and V is TRBV5-4; 8 bases align to TRBD2. Germline V CDR1 and CDR2: SGHNT, YYREEE (reference sequence). The junction had 5 bases not matched to a gene; V was cut back by 4 bases and J by 4 bases. This CDR3 has 14 residues. The chain's CDR3 is CASSLGGDADTQYF. DNA for the CDR3: TGTGCCAGCAGCCTCGGGGGGGATGCAGATACGCAGTATTTT.

This clone has only one observation. The V gene is TRBV10-3, the J gene TRBJ1-2; tentatively, D is TRBD1 (6 bases). CDR1 is ENHRY and CDR2 is SYGVKD in the germline V gene. The germline V and J ends were trimmed by 8 bases and 2 bases, with 12 bases remaining between them. The CDR3 loop spans 13 amino acids. CDR3 DNA sequence: TGTGCCATCCAGGCAGGGACAAACTATGGCTACACCTTC. Translating it yields CAIQAGTNYGYTF.

The genes are TRBV5-6 and TRBJ2-3; 10 bases fit TRBD1. This CDR3 contains 14 residues. CDR1 is SGHDT, CDR2 YYEEEE, per germline. The V and J ends lost 3 bases and 4 bases, in that order; junction bases with no gene match: 2. CDR3 nucleotide sequence: TGTGCCAGCAGCTGGGGGACAGGGGCAGATACGCAGTATTTT. This sequence encodes CASSWGTGADTQYF.

As to this clone: A much larger clone lies one base from this, so it may be a read error. J is TRBJ1-1 and V is TRBV11-3; D may be TRBD1 (5 bases). Germline values: CDR1 SGHNT, CDR2 YENEEA. The CDR3 covers 13 residues. V lost 2 bases and J lost 1, with 5 bases in between. CDR3 in DNA: TGTGCCAGCAGCTTACAGGGGAACACTGAAGCTTTCTTT. Residues: CASSLQGNTEAFF.

The chain recombines TRBV5-1 with TRBJ1-2; tentatively, D is TRBD1 (5 bases). This CDR3 comprises 16 residues. Germline V gene lookup returns CDR1 SGHRS and CDR2 YFSETQ. Trimming pared 4 bases from V and 2 bases from J, leaving 18 bases between. Here the CDR3 reads CASSRTGGAGNYGYTF. The CDR3 DNA is TGCGCCAGCAGCCGAACCGGGGGTGCCGGAAACTATGGCTACACCTTC.

V usage is TRBV6-5 and J usage is TRBJ1-2; possible D gene TRBD1, 6 bases. Deletions cut 2 bases from V and 4 bases from J, with 11 bases between. The germline gives CDR1 MNHEY, CDR2 SVGAGI. The CDR3 runs to 14 residues. CDR3 region: CASSYHRAFYGYTF. CDR3 nucleotide sequence: TGTGCCAGCAGTTACCACAGGGCCTTCTATGGCTACACCTTC.

This chain joins TRBV3-1 (or the pseudogene TRBV3-2) and TRBJ1-2; unclear D gene. Trimming removed 3 bases at V and 0 bases at J, with 17 bases between. Germline V CDR1 and CDR2: LGHDT, YNNKEL (reference sequence). The CDR3 totals 17 residues. CDR3 protein: CASSHLVRRSSNYGYTF. The DNA for the CDR3 is TGTGCCAGCAGCCATCTGGTTCGCAGGTCCTCTAACTATGGCTACACCTTC.

The V and J genes are TRBV7-9 and TRBJ1-6, with a possible D match to TRBD1 (6 bases). This CDR3 region has 13 residues. The germline V and J ends were trimmed by 7 bases and 9 bases, with 13 bases remaining between them. Germline V gene sequence: CDR1 SEHNR, CDR2 FQNEAQ (reference sequence). Here the CDR3 DNA reads TGTGCCAGCAACACAGGGTGGGGTTCACCCCTCCACTTT. It codes for CASNTGWGSPLHF.

The chain uses TRBV7-2 and TRBJ2-7, with D unresolved. This CDR3 is 13 amino acids long. Trimming removed 1 base at V and 4 bases at J, with 8 bases between. The germline V gene has CDR1 SGHTA and CDR2 FQGNSA. The CDR3 region is CASSLGPKYEQYF. The CDR3 coding sequence is TGTGCCAGCAGCTTAGGGCCCAAATACGAGCAGTACTTC.

This rearrangement joins TRBV6-5 to TRBJ1-2, with D hard to call. Germline V gene data show CDR1 as MNHEY and CDR2 as SVGAGI. The V end lost 3 bases, the J end lost 4 bases, and 12 bases lay between the germline ends. The CDR3 totals 14 residues. CDR3 coding DNA: TGTGCCAGCAGTTATCGCGACACCGTCTATGGCTACACCTTC. It codes for CASSYRDTVYGYTF.

The chain carries TRBV30 and TRBJ2-7; D not certain. This CDR3 has 13 amino acids. V was cut by 6 bases and J by 0 bases, with 12 bases left in between. Germline V gives CDR1 GTSNPN, CDR2 SVGIG (reference sequence). The CDR3 spells CACVLTSSYEQYF. CDR3 in DNA: TGTGCCTGCGTACTTACGAGCTCCTACGAGCAGTACTTC.

The genes are TRBV3-1 (or the pseudogene TRBV3-2) and TRBJ2-3; D perhaps matches TRBD2 (9 bases). The CDR3 is made up of 23 amino acids. Trimming took 6 bases from V and 0 from J, leaving 37 bases between them. Germline-derived CDR1 and CDR2 are LGHDT and YNNKEL (reference sequence). The CDR3 bases are TGTGCCAGCAGACCCTCAGAGGACAGGGCATCTAGCGGGGCAAAACCTAGCACAGATACGCAGTATTTT. It yields the protein CASRPSEDRASSGAKPSTDTQYF.

The chain links TRBV2 to TRBJ1-5; D remains unclear. In germline, CDR1 is SNHLY, CDR2 FYNNEI. The CDR3 spans 15 residues. Trimming shortened V by 4 bases and J by 0 bases, and 10 bases separated the two germline ends. The CDR3 spells CASSVSGSSNQPQHF. CDR3 bases: TGTGCCAGCAGTGTTAGCGGGAGTAGCAATCAGCCCCAGCATTTT.

The chain is built from TRBV5-4 and TRBJ1-4; D unresolved. V lost 0 bases, J lost 6 bases, and 6 bases lay in between. The CDR3 totals 13 residues. The germline V gene has CDR1 SGHNT and CDR2 YYREEE (reference sequence). CDR3 in DNA: TGTGCCAGCAGCTTGGCGTCAGATGAAAAACTGTTTTTT. Protein: CASSLASDEKLFF.

The chain employs TRBV7-9 and TRBJ2-3; D is possibly TRBD1 (6 bases). Looked up from germline, CDR1 is SEHNR and CDR2 is FQNEAQ (reference sequence). Trimming took 5 bases from V and 3 from J, leaving 18 bases between them. The CDR3 has 16 residues. The CDR3 here is CASSLGTNGVTDTQYF. The CDR3 coding sequence is TGTGCCAGCAGCCTCGGGACAAACGGGGTAACAGATACGCAGTATTTT.

This chain connects TRBV21-1 to TRBJ2-7; the tabulated D call, TRBD2, remains unverified against the DNA. TRBV21-1 constitutes a pseudogene. The CDR3 is 16 residues long. CDR3 residues: CASLAPGMPRKREQYF. The DNA of the CDR3 is TGTGCCAGCCTAGCCCCCGGGATGCCTCGGAAGCGCGAGCAGTACTTC.

The sample holds a few counts of this clone. The rearrangement links TRBV4-3 to TRBJ2-5, with TRBD2 matching over 9 bases. From germline, CDR1 is LGHNA and CDR2 YSLEER. CDR3 length: 16 residues. Trimming took 2 bases from V and 5 from J; bases not matched to a gene: 9. In DNA form, the CDR3 reads TGCGCCAGCAGCCAACTTAGCGGGGGAGGAGGGGAGACCCAGTACTTC. Amino acid sequence: CASSQLSGGGGETQYF.

The chain combines TRBV3-1 (or the pseudogene TRBV3-2) with TRBJ2-3; 7 bases map to TRBD2. This CDR3 spans 16 amino acids. J lost 7 bases, V lost 4 bases, and 14 bases had no gene match. CDR1 LGHDT and CDR2 YNNKEL come from the germline V gene (reference sequence). CDR3 region: CASSPVGAGRTYTQYF. DNA for the CDR3: TGTGCCAGCAGCCCTGTTGGAGCGGGACGAACTTATACGCAGTATTTT.

As DNA, the CDR3 is TGTGCCTGGAGTGTTGGGGGCGGTGGAGGCTACACCTTC. Translating it yields CAWSVGGGGGYTF. The rearrangement joins TRBV30 to TRBJ1-2, with a possible D match to TRBD1 (6 bases). Germline values: CDR1 GTSNPN, CDR2 SVGIG (reference sequence). V gave up 0 bases and J gave up 8 bases, with 13 bases separating them. The CDR3 is 13 residues long. Supplemented by reference TRBV30 and TRBJ1-2, the full variable domain reads SQTIHQWPATLVQPVGSPLSLECTVEGTSNPNLYWYRQAAGRGLQLLFYSVGIGQISSEVPQNLSASRPQDRQFILSSKKLLLSDSGFYLCAWSVGGGGGYTFGSGTRLTVV.